Sequencing of this T cell receptor beta chain was carried out in a study of beta chain features in type 1 diabetes. This CDR3 has 14 amino acids. The ends were cut back, 5 bases at V and 3 bases at J, with 13 bases in the middle. Germline lookup yields CDR1 SGHVS and CDR2 FNYEAQ. To note about this clone: The target antigen is unknown.

What was sequenced were expressed TCRB transcripts, since all of the isolated RNA had been reverse transcribed. Generated by immunoSEQ multiplex PCR, the TCRdb table keeps only in-frame clones and is missing some. The sample contains 300,000 to 350,000 clones, around 9.7% of which appear only once. General study findings and limits: Shortening of TCRB CDR3s, moderate but significant, appeared in all four CD4+ subsets of Type 1 diabetes patients. Individuals with type 1 diabetes displayed fewer insertions and more deletions at VDJ junctions. Relative to healthy donors, patients appeared to have naive, central memory and Treg TCRB repertoires that were more similar.

Naive, central memory, regulatory and stem cell-like memory cells within the CD4+ compartment were sorted using CD45RO/CCR7/CD25/CD127/CD95/CD27. Sequencing was done on a sample of central memory CD4+ T cells from blood. The receptor was isolated from a man aged 25-40 years with type 1 diabetes. The rearrangement joins TRBV7-6 to TRBJ1-1; D possibly corresponds to TRBD1 (5 bases). CDR3 residues: CASSQQIRDTEAFF. The CDR3 DNA sequence: TGTGCCAGCAGCCAGCAGATCAGGGACACTGAAGCTTTCTTT. Full variable domain (remainder filled in from reference TRBV7-6 and TRBJ1-1): GAGVSQSPRYKVTKRGQDVALRCDPISGHVSLYWYRQALGQGPEFLTYFNYEAQQDKSGLPNDRFSAERPEGSISTLTIQRTEQRDSAMYRCASSQQIRDTEAFFGQGTRLTVV.